This T cell receptor beta chain was recorded in a study of T cells in Graves' hyperthyroidism and ophthalmopathy. Overall study: Peripheral blood was drawn at first diagnosis, prior to all treatment.

CDR3 size: 14 residues. Trimming cost V 6 bases and J 3 bases; bases outside gene matches: 4. CDR1 is SGHAT, CDR2 FQNNGV, per germline. Amplified TCR beta CDR3 regions came from RNA transcripts. During a first-round RT-PCR of the TCR CDR3, the HTBI primer set was used. TCRdb re-called the multiplex PCR reads through MiXCR, storing one row per CDR3 protein. The sample has approximately 610,000 distinct CDR3 sequences, around 15% seen once. This clonotype was seen more than once but under ten times. Its antigen is still unknown. Study-level findings and limits: Most expanded thyroid clonotypes above 0.001 recurred in blood.

The V gene is TRBV11-2, the J gene TRBJ2-7, with TRBD2 identical over 11 bases. The specimen sequenced was blood. The receptor comes from a middle-aged woman with Graves' ophthalmopathy. The CDR3, as DNA: TGTGCCAGCAGGCTAGCGGGAGGCTTCTACGAGCAGTACTTC. It yields the protein CASRLAGGFYEQYF.